This TCR beta chain was identified during a study of T cells in Graves' hyperthyroidism and ophthalmopathy. Study results and limitations: In blood, most of the thyroid clonotypes expanded above 0.001 were also present.

Turning to this clonotype: Its antigen is unknown. A read error may account for a junction end that differs from germline.

RNA transcripts yielded amplified TCR beta CDR3 regions. The HTBI primer set served for first-round RT-PCR of the TCR CDR3. TCRdb ran MiXCR on the multiplex PCR reads and lists one entry per CDR3 protein. Seen here are 650,000 to 750,000 distinct CDR3 sequences, approximately 14% observed once, and the top ten hold about 10%. Germline CDR1 MNHEY, CDR2 SMNVEV (reference sequence). The CDR3 is 17 amino acids. Across 18 months, stable Graves' hyperthyroidism was marked by no progression to ophthalmopathy. Every diagnosis used clinical symptoms, serum thyroxine and TRAb, thyroid ultrasound and orbital computed tomography. The PBMCs were sourced from fresh peripheral blood (less than 11 ml).

The clonotype was recovered from a woman under 30 with Graves' hyperthyroidism. The sequencing sample was made of blood. The chain recombines TRBV27 with TRBJ2-6, with TRBD1 identical over 7 bases. Written as DNA, the CDR3 is TGTGCCAGCAGTTTATTAGGGGGCGCGACTGGGGCCAACGTCCTGGCTTTC. It encodes CASSLLGGATGANVLAF.